One and the same sample provided the 26 T cell receptor beta chains below, sequenced in a study of monozygotic twins with inflammatory bowel disease. TCRdb reprocessed the 5' RACE reads, with one entry per CDR3 protein and no DNA. Its table records 300,000 to 400,000 distinct CDR3 sequences. Sequencing used blood. The source is a human donor with ulcerative colitis or Crohn's disease, or a healthy co-twin of an affected twin (not recorded which).

The J gene is TRBJ2-2, the V gene TRBV5-1; TCRdb selects TRBD1, and the lack of DNA leaves this call unchecked. The germline V gene has CDR1 SGHRS and CDR2 YFSETQ. CDR3 length: 15 amino acids. This CDR3 reads CASTDRGTNTGELFF.

The chain couples TRBV19 to TRBJ1-1. CDR3 length equals 13 residues. Looked up from germline, CDR1 is LNHDA and CDR2 is SQIVND (reference sequence). The chain's CDR3 is CASSQGGHTEAFF.

The chain uses TRBV20-1 and TRBJ1-1; TCRdb selects TRBD1, and the lack of DNA leaves this call unchecked. Looked up from germline, CDR1 is DFQATT and CDR2 is SNEGSKA (reference sequence). This CDR3 has 12 residues. The CDR3 spells CSAKQGYTEAFF.

The J gene is TRBJ2-2, the V gene TRBV7-6; checking the TCRdb D call of TRBD1 is not possible without DNA. This CDR3 has 13 amino acids. Germline V CDR1 and CDR2: SGHVS, FNYEAQ. The CDR3 protein is CASSFLGGGELFF.

The genes are TRBV11-2 and TRBJ2-7; the D call of TRBD1 rests on TCRdb alone, since no DNA is present to check it. The CDR3 contains 15 residues. Germline V gene lookup returns CDR1 SGHAT and CDR2 FQNNGV. CDR3 sequence reads: CASSGGQGGAYEQYF.

The J gene is TRBJ1-2, the V gene TRBV25-1. Germline assignment: CDR1 MGHDK and CDR2 SYGVNS. The CDR3 sequence is 13 residues long. CDR3 residues: CASSELDNYGYTF.

The chain has TRBV28 and TRBJ2-7; TCRdb's D call of TRBD1 is untestable without DNA. The CDR3 covers 19 residues. The V gene's germline CDR1 is MDHEN and CDR2 SYDVKM. CDR3 region: CASSFRQGAGAHPSYEQYF.

The rearrangement uses TRBV7-9 and TRBJ1-2; TCRdb lists TRBD1, though no DNA is available to test this call. CDR1 and CDR2 (germline): SEHNR, FQNEAQ (reference sequence). The CDR3 totals 15 residues. CDR3 in amino acids: CASSSADISNYGYTF.

The V call is TRBV6-1, the J call TRBJ2-3; there is no DNA to check the TCRdb D call of TRBD2. This CDR3 spans 15 amino acids. Looked up from germline, CDR1 is MNHNS and CDR2 is SASEGT. CDR3 sequence reads: CAVGQAGELTDTQYF.

V gene TRBV9 combines with J gene TRBJ2-1; TCRdb picks TRBD2, but there is no DNA to check that call. This CDR3 spans 15 amino acids. The germline V gene has CDR1 SGDLS and CDR2 YYNGEE. This CDR3 is CASSNSGRTYNEQFF. Full variable domain (outside the CDR3, taken from reference TRBV9 and TRBJ2-1): DSGVTQTPKHLITATGQRVTLRCSPRSGDLSVYWYQQSLDQGLQFLIQYYNGEERAKGNILERFSAQQFPDLHSELNLSSLELGDSALYFCASSNSGRTYNEQFFGPGTRLTVL.

J is TRBJ1-6 and V is TRBV18; TCRdb reports TRBD1, a call that lacks DNA to check it against. The CDR3 sequence is 15 residues long. Germline lookup yields CDR1 KGHSH and CDR2 LQKENI. CDR3 sequence: CASSDRTGENSPLHF. Drawing the rest from reference TRBV18 and TRBJ1-6, the complete variable domain is NAGVMQNPRHLVRRRGQEARLRCSPMKGHSHVYWYRQLPEEGLKFMVYLQKENIIDESGMPKERFSAEFPKEGPSILRIQQVVRGDSAAYFCASSDRTGENSPLHFGNGTRLTVT.

The gene calls are TRBV4-2 and TRBJ1-5; TCRdb names TRBD1, which stays unverified in the absence of DNA. This CDR3 is built from 17 residues. Germline values: CDR1 LGHNA, CDR2 YNFKEQ. The CDR3 sequence is CASSQDPTGISNQPQHF.

V gene TRBV5-5 combines with J gene TRBJ2-1; there is no DNA to check the TCRdb D call of TRBD2. CDR1 is SGHKS, CDR2 YYEKEE, per germline (reference sequence). The CDR3 contains 15 residues. CDR3 sequence: CASSPTSVVSNEQFF.

This chain links TRBV5-4 with TRBJ1-1; without DNA, the TCRdb call of TRBD1 cannot be checked. The CDR3 is 14 residues long. CDR1 is SGHNT and CDR2 is YYREEE in the germline V gene (reference sequence). The CDR3 loop reads CASFRGGMNTEAFF.

V and J are TRBV27 and TRBJ2-1; with no DNA, the TCRdb D assignment of TRBD1 cannot be verified. Germline V lookup: CDR1 MNHEY, CDR2 SMNVEV (reference sequence). The CDR3 covers 16 residues. The CDR3 is CASSFWVGGAGNEQFF.

The chain is built from TRBV6-5 and TRBJ2-7; TCRdb's D call, TRBD1, is unchecked because there is no DNA. CDR1 is MNHEY, CDR2 SVGAGI, per germline. This CDR3 spans 14 amino acids. The CDR3 sequence: CASSYWDRGYEQYF.

The gene calls are TRBV29-1 and TRBJ1-4; TCRdb designates TRBD1, a call that cannot be tested without DNA. Germline V gives CDR1 SQVTM, CDR2 ANQGSEA. This CDR3 region has 14 residues. The CDR3 region is CSVADRATNEKLFF. The whole variable domain, filled in from reference TRBV29-1 and TRBJ1-4, reads SAVISQKPSRDICQRGTSLTIQCQVDSQVTMMFWYRQQPGQSLTLIATANQGSEATYESGFVIDKFPISRPNLTFSTLTVSNMSPEDSSIYLCSVADRATNEKLFFGSGTQLSVL.

V is TRBV10-3 and J is TRBJ2-6. The germline V gene has CDR1 ENHRY and CDR2 SYGVKD. The CDR3 extends over 15 amino acids. The CDR3 loop is CAINPGDTGANVLTF.

The chain uses TRBV7-9 and TRBJ2-3; with no DNA, the TCRdb D assignment of TRBD2 cannot be verified. Germline CDR1 and CDR2: SEHNR and FQNEAQ (reference sequence). This CDR3 spans 16 amino acids. CDR3 region: CASSPIAGGLSDTQYF.

The chain uses TRBV5-1 and TRBJ2-3; absent DNA, TCRdb's TRBD1 call cannot be checked. From germline, CDR1 is SGHRS and CDR2 YFSETQ. The length of the CDR3 is 17 residues. CDR3 region: CASSSKTGLRVADTQYF.

The gene calls are TRBV12-3 or TRBV12-4 and TRBJ1-6; TCRdb's assignment of TRBD1 cannot be checked, as there is no DNA. The CDR3 is 14 residues long. The CDR3 is CASIPGTHNSPLHF.

The chain couples TRBV7-9 to TRBJ2-1; TCRdb's D call of TRBD1 is untestable without DNA. In germline, CDR1 is SEHNR, CDR2 FQNEAQ (reference sequence). This CDR3 has 12 amino acids. The CDR3 spells CASRSTGGEQFF.

The chain recombines TRBV20-1 with TRBJ2-1; TCRdb proposes TRBD1, but this gene call is untestable without DNA. Germline-derived CDR1 and CDR2 are DFQATT and SNEGSKA (reference sequence). This CDR3 is 16 amino acids long. The CDR3 is CSAYDAGTEAYNEQFF.

The chain joins TRBV5-1 to TRBJ2-7. CDR1 and CDR2 (germline): SGHRS, YFSETQ. CDR3 length: 11 residues. The CDR3 reads CASSVDGEQYF. Using reference TRBV5-1 and TRBJ2-7 for the parts outside the CDR3, the full variable domain is KAGVTQTPRYLIKTRGQQVTLSCSPISGHRSVSWYQQTPGQGLQFLFEYFSETQRNKGNFPGRFSGRQFSNSRSEMNVSTLELGDSALYLCASSVDGEQYFGPGTRLTVT.

The chain joins TRBV20-1 to TRBJ2-1; with no DNA, the TCRdb D assignment of TRBD1 cannot be verified. The CDR3 runs 20 residues. From germline, CDR1 is DFQATT and CDR2 SNEGSKA (reference sequence). CDR3 region: CSARTLDREGLAVSYNEQFF.

The chain couples TRBV7-2 to TRBJ1-1; the D gene TCRdb calls, TRBD1, cannot be checked with no DNA. The CDR3 length is 17 residues. Germline CDR1 SGHTA, CDR2 FQGNSA. This CDR3 reads CASSLRPGQGSGTEAFF.